Given below is one T cell receptor beta chain in context. CDR1 and CDR2 (germline): ENHRY, SYGVKD. The CDR3 contains 14 residues. V lost 0 bases, J lost 6 bases, and 4 bases stayed unmatched. These data originate in a study of T cell changes during pregnancy in multiple sclerosis. Profiling relied on immunoSEQ multiplex PCR, and the TCRdb table lists in-frame clones only, not all of them. The sample shows 39,000 or so clones, about 91% of them seen only once. This receptor was identified in a female donor with multiple sclerosis, enrolled in a pregnancy study. The V gene is TRBV10-3, the J gene TRBJ1-1; TRBD1 aligns across 7 bases. Sequencing used CD8+ T cells from peripheral blood mononuclear cells, obtained after pregnancy. The CDR3 loop is CAISESSGGPEAFF. CDR3 nucleotide sequence: TGTGCCATCAGTGAGTCGTCAGGGGGGCCTGAAGCTTTCTTT.